This T cell receptor beta chain was sequenced during a study of T cell repertoires in cytomegalovirus infection. This clonotype was counted only a few times. Its target is not known. A single record per CDR3 protein comes from TCRdb applying MiXCR to the reads. Seen here are about 830,000 distinct CDR3 sequences, around a third observed once, and the top ten hold approximately 13%. Germline V gene sequence: CDR1 SGHVS, CDR2 FQNEAQ. With 5 bases removed from V and 5 bases from J, the gap between germline ends came to 21 bases. The CDR3 contains 16 residues. This chain links TRBV7-8 with TRBJ1-1, with D perhaps matching TRBD1 (5 bases). The sample in question was cultured CD8+ T cells from PBMCs, obtained from culture after CMV antigen stimulation. This clonotype was obtained from a human donor in good health (CMV status not recorded). Some clones in this sample may be carry-over from other donors' samples. This chain's CDR3 is CASSPLPGTLGTEAFF. For the CDR3, the DNA is TGTGCCAGCAGCCCACTCCCCGGGACGCTGGGGACTGAAGCTTTCTTT.